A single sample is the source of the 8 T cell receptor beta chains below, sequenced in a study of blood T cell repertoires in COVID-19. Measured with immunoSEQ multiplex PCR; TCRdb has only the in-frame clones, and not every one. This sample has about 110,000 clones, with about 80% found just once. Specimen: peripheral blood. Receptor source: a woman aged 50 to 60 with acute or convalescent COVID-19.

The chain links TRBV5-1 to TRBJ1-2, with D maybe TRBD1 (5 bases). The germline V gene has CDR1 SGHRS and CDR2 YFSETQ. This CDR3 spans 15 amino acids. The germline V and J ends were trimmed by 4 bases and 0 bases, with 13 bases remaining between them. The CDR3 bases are TGCGCCAGCAGCCCCATGGGGGGAACTAACTATGGCTACACCTTC. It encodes CASSPMGGTNYGYTF.

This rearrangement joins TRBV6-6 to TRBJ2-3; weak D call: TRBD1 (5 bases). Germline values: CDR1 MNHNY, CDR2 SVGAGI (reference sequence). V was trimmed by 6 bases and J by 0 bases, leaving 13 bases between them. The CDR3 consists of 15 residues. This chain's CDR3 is CASRRRDSSTDTQYF. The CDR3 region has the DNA TGTGCCAGCAGACGTAGAGACAGTAGCACAGATACGCAGTATTTT.

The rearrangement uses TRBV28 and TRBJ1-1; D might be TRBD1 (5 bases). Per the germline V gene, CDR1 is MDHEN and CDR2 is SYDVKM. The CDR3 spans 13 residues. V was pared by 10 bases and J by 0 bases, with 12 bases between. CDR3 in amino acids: CAITGGLNTEAFF. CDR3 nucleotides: TGTGCCATAACCGGGGGTTTGAACACTGAAGCTTTCTTT.

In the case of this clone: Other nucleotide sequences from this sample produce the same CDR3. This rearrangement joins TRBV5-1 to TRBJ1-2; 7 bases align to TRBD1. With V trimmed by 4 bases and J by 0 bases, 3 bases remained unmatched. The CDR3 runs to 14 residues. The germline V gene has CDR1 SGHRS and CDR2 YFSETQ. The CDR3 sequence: CASSLGTANYGYTF. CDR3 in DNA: TGCGCCAGCAGCCTTGGGACAGCTAACTATGGCTACACCTTC. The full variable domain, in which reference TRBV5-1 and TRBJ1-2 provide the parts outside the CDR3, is KAGVTQTPRYLIKTRGQQVTLSCSPISGHRSVSWYQQTPGQGLQFLFEYFSETQRNKGNFPGRFSGRQFSNSRSEMNVSTLELGDSALYLCASSLGTANYGYTFGSGTRLTVV.

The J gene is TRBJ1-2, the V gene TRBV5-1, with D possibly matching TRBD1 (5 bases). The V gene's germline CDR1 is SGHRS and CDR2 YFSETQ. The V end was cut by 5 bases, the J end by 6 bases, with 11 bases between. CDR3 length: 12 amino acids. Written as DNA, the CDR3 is TGCGCCAGCAGGGAAGAAGGGGATGGCTACACCTTC. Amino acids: CASREEGDGYTF.

This chain's CDR3 is CASGLVAGVDSNYGYTF. In DNA form, the CDR3 reads TGTGCTAGTGGTTTGGTAGCGGGGGTGGACAGTAACTATGGCTACACCTTC. V is TRBV12-5 and J is TRBJ1-2; maybe TRBD1 (6 bases). This CDR3 spans 17 amino acids. V shed 0 bases and J shed 1 base, with 15 bases lying between them. Germline CDR1 LGHNT, CDR2 FRNRAP.

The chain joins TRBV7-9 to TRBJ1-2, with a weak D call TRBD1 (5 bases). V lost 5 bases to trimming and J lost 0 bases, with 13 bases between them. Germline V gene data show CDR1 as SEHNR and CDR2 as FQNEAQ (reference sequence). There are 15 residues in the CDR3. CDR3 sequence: CASSHGTASNYGYTF. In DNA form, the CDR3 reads TGTGCCAGCAGCCACGGGACTGCCTCTAACTATGGCTACACCTTC.

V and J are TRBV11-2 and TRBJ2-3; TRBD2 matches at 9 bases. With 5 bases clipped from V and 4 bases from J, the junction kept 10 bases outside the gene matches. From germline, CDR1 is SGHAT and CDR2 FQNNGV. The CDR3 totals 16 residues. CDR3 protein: CASSRRLAEMSDTQYF. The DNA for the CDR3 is TGTGCCAGCAGCAGAAGACTAGCGGAGATGTCAGATACGCAGTATTTT.